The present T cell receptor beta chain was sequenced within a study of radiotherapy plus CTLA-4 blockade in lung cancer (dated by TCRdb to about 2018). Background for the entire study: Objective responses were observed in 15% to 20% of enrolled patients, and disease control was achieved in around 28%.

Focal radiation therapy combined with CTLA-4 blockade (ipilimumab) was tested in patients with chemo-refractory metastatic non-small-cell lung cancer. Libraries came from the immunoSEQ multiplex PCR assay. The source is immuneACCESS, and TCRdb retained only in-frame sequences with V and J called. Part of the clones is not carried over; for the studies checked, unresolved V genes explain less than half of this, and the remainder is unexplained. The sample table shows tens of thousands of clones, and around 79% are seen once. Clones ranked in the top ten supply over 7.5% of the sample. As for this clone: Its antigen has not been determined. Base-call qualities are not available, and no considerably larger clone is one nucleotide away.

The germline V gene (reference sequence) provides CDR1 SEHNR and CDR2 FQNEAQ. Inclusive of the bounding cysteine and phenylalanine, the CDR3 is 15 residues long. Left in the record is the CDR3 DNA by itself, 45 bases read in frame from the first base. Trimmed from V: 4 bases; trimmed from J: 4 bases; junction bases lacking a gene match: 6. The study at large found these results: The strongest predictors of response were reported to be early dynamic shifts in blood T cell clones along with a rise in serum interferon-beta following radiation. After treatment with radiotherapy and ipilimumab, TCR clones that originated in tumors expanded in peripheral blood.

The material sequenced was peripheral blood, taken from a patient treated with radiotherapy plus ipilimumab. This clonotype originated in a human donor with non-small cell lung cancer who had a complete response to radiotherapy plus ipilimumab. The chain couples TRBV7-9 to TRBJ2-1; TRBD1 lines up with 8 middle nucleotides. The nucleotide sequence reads TGTGCCAGCAGCTCGTGGACAGGGCGGTACAATGAGCAGTTCTTC. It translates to CASSSWTGRYNEQFF.